This entry describes one T cell receptor beta chain. Its antigen is currently unknown. TCRdb keeps only in-frame clones here, not all; method: immunoSEQ multiplex PCR. The sample consists of about 84,000 clones, 80% to 90% of them appearing once. The record originates from a study of T cell responses to AZD1222 COVID-19 vaccine. Whole-study findings and limits: Only 5 to 7 AZD1222 recipients tested seropositive at baseline.

The germline V gene encodes CDR1 SGHDN and CDR2 FVKESK. V lost 1 base and J lost 4; bases outside the gene matches: 3. The CDR3 runs to 14 residues. The rearrangement joins TRBV14 to TRBJ2-5; 7 bases map to TRBD1. The source of this sequence is an adult who received the AZD1222 COVID-19 vaccine. The sample was peripheral blood, taken 28 days after the second AZD1222 dose. CDR3 in DNA: TGTGCCAGCAGCCAAGGGGGACAGATAGAGACCCAGTACTTC. It specifies CASSQGGQIETQYF.